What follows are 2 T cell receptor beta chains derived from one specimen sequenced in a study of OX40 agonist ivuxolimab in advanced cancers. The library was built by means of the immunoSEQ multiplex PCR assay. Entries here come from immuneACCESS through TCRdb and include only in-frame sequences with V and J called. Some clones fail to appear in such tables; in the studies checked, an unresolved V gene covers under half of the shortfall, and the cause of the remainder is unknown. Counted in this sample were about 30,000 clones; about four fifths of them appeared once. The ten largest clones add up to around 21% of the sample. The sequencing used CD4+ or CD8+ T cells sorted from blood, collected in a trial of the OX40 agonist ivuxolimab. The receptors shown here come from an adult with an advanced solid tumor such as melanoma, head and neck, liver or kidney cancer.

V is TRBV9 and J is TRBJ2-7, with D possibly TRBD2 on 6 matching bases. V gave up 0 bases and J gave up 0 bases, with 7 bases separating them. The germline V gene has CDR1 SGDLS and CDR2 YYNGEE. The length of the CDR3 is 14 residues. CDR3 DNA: TGTGCCAGCAGCGTAGGGGGGGACTCCTACGAGCAGTACTTC. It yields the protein CASSVGGDSYEQYF.

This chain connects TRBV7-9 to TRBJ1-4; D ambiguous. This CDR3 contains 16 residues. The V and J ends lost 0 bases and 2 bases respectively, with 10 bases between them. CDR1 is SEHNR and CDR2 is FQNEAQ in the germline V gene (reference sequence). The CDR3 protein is CASSLAIGFTNEKLFF. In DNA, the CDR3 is TGTGCCAGCAGCTTAGCGATAGGGTTCACTAATGAAAAACTGTTTTTT. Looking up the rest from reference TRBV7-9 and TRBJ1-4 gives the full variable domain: DTGVSQNPRHKITKRGQNVTFRCDPISEHNRLYWYRQTLGQGPEFLTYFQNEAQLEKSRLLSDRFSAERPKGSFSTLEIQRTEQGDSAMYLCASSLAIGFTNEKLFFGSGTQLSVL.